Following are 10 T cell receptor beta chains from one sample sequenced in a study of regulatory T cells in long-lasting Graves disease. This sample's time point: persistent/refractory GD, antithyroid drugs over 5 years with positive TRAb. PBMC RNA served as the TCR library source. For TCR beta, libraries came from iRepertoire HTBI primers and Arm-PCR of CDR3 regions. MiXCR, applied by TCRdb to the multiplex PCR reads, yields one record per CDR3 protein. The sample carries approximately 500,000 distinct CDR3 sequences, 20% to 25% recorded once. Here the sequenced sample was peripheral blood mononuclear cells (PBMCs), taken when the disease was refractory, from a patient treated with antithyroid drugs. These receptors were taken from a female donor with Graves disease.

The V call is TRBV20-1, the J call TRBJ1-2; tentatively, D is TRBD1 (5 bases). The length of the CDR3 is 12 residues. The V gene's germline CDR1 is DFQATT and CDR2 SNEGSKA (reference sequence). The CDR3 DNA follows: TGCAGCCCAGACACAAGGGGTAATGGCTACACCTTC. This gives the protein CSPDTRGNGYTF.

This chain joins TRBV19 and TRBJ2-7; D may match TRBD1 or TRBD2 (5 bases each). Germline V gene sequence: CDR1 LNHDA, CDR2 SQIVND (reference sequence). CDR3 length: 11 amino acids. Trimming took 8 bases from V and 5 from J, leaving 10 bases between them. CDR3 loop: CASDQGHEQYF. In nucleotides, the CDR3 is TGTGCCAGTGATCAGGGACACGAGCAGTACTTC.

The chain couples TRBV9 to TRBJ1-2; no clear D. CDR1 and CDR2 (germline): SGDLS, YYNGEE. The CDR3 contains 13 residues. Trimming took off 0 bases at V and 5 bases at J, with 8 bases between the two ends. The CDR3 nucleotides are TGTGCCAGCAGCGTAGGCCAGGAGTATGGCTACACCTTC. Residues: CASSVGQEYGYTF. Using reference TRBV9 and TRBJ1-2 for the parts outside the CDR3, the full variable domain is DSGVTQTPKHLITATGQRVTLRCSPRSGDLSVYWYQQSLDQGLQFLIQYYNGEERAKGNILERFSAQQFPDLHSELNLSSLELGDSALYFCASSVGQEYGYTFGSGTRLTVV.

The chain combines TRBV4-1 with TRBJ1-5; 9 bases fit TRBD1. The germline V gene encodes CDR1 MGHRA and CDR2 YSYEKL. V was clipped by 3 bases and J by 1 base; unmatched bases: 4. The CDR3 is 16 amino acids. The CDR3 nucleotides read TGCGCCAGCAGCCACCCTGGACAGGGGAGCAATCAGCCCCAGCATTTT. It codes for CASSHPGQGSNQPQHF.

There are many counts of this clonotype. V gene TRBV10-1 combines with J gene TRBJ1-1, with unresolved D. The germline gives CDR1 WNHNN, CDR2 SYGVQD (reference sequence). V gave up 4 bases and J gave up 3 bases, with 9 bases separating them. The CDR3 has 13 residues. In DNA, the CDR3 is TGCGCCAGCAGTGGGACCACAGACACTGAAGCTTTCTTT. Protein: CASSGTTDTEAFF.

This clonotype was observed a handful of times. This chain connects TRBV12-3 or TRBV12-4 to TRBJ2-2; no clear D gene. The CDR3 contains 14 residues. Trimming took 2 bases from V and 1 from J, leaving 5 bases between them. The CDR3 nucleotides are TGTGCCAGCAGTTTAAACAGGAACACCGGGGAGCTGTTTTTT. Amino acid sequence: CASSLNRNTGELFF.

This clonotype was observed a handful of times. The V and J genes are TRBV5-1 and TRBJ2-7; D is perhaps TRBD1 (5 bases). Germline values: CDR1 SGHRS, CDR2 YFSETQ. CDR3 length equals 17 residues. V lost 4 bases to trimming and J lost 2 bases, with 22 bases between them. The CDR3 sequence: CASSPPPLGQGTYEQYF. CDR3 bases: TGCGCCAGCAGCCCCCCCCCCCTAGGACAAGGCACCTACGAGCAGTACTTC.

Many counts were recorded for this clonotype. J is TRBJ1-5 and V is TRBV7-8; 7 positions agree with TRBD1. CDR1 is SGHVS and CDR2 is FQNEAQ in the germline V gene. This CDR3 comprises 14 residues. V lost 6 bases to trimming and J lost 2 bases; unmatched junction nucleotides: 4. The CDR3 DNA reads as TGTGCCAGCAGTCCGAGGGGGCGCAATCAGCCCCAGCATTTT. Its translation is CASSPRGRNQPQHF.

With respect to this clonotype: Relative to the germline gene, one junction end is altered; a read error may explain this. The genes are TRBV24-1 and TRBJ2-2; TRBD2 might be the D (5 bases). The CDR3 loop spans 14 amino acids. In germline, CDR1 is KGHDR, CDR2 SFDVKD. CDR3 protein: CVTSDFGGTGELFF. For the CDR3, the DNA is TGTGTCACCAGTGATTTCGGAGGCACCGGGGAGCTGTTTTTT.

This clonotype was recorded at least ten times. The CDR3 DNA follows: TGTGCCAGCAGTCCCACAGGGACGATGGGTCAGCCCCAGCATTTT. Translation gives CASSPTGTMGQPQHF. The V gene is TRBV27, the J gene TRBJ1-5; D is possibly TRBD1 (6 bases). The CDR3 consists of 15 residues. Trimming pared 5 bases from V and 6 bases from J, leaving 17 bases between. CDR1 MNHEY and CDR2 SMNVEV come from the germline V gene (reference sequence).